A single TCR beta chain is shown here with its context. Assay used: immunoSEQ multiplex PCR; TCRdb lists only in-frame clones, some missing. The sample shows 2 million to 2.5 million clones, approximately 96% of them seen only once. These data belong to a study of shared clonotypes between healthy human individuals. Whole-study context: Per-donor plates numbered three CD4 naive, three CD4 memory, two CD8 naive and one CD8 memory.

The CDR3 covers 16 residues. Trimming removed 4 bases from V and 3 bases from J, with 18 bases in between. From germline, CDR1 is SGHAT and CDR2 FQNNGV. Subsets obtained from CD4+ cells comprised CD45RA+ naive and CD45RA-negative memory cells. This TCR was recovered from a man younger than 35 in good health. The rearrangement joins TRBV11-2 to TRBJ1-2, with a tentative D call TRBD1 (6 bases). Specimen: naive CD4+ T cells sorted from blood. Regarding subset: CD45RA+ positively selected. The CDR3 DNA is TGTGCCAGCAGCTCCCCGCAGGGGAAAATCGACTATGGCTACACCTTC. Translation: CASSSPQGKIDYGYTF.